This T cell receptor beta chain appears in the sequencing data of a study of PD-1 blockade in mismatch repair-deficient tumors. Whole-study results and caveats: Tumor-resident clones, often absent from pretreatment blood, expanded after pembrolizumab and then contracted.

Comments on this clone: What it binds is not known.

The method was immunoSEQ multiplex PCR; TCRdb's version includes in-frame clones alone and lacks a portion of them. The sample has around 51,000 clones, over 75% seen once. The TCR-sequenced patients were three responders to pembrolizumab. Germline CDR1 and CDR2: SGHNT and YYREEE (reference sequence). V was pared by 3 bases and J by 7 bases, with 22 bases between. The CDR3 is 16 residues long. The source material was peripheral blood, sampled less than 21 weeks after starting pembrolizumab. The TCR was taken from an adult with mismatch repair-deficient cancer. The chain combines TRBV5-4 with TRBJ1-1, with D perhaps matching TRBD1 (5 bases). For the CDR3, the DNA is TGTGCCAGCAGCTGGGACCGGGACCCACAAGAGCATGAAGCTTTCTTT. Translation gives CASSWDRDPQEHEAFF.